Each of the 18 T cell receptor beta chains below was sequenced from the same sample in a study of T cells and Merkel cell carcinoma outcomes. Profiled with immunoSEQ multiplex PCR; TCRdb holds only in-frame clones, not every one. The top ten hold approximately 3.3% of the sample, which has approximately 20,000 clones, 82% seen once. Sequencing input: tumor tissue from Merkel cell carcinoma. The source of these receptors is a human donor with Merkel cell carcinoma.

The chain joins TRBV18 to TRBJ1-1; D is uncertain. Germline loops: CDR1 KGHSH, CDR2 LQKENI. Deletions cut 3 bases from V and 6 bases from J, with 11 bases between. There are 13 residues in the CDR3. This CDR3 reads CASSPRHPPEAFF. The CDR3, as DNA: TGTGCCAGCTCACCCAGACACCCCCCTGAAGCTTTCTTT.

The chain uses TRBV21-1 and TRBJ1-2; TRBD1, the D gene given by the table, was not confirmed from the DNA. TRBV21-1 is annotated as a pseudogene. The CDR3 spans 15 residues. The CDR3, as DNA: TGTGCCAGCAGCAAAGCAATGGGCGGACAGGGGGCCAGGACCTTC. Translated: CASSKAMGGQGARTF.

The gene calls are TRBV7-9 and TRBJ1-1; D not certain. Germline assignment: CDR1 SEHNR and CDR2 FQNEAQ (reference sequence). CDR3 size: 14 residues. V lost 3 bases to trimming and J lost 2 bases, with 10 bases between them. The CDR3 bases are TGTGCCAGCAGCTTCGAACAGATCAACACTGAAGCTTTCTTT. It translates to CASSFEQINTEAFF.

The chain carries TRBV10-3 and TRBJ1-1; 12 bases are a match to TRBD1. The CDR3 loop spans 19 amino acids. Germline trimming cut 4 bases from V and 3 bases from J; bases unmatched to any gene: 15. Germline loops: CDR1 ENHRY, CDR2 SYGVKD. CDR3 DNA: TGTGCCATCAGTGGATACCGGGACAGGGGGCTGGGAGGAGACACTGAAGCTTTCTTT. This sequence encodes CAISGYRDRGLGGDTEAFF.

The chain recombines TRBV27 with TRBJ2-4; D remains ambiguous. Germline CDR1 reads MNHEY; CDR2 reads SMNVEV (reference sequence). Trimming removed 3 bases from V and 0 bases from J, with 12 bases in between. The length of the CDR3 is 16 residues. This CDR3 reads CASSLGTLVAKNIQYF. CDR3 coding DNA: TGTGCCAGCAGTTTGGGTACTCTAGTAGCCAAAAACATTCAGTACTTC.

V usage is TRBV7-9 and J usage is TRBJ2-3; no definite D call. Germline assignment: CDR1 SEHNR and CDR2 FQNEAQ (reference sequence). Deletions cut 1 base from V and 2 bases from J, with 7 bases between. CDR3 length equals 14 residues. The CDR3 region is CASSLVSDTDTQYF. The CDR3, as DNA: TGTGCCAGCAGCTTAGTGTCGGACACAGATACGCAGTATTTT.

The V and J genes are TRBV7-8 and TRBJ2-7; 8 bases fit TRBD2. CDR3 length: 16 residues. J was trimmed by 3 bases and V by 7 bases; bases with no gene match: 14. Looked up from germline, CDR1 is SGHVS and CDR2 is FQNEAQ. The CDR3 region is CASIPYRGGGIYEQYF. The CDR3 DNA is TGTGCCAGCATCCCTTATAGGGGCGGGGGGATCTACGAGCAGTACTTC.

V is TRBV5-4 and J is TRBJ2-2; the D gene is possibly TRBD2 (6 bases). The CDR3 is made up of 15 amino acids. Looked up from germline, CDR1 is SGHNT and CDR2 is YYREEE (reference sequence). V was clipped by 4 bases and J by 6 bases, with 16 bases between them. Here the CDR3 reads CASSASGPAAGELFF. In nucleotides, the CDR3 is TGTGCCAGCAGCGCGAGCGGGCCCGCCGCCGGGGAGCTGTTTTTT.

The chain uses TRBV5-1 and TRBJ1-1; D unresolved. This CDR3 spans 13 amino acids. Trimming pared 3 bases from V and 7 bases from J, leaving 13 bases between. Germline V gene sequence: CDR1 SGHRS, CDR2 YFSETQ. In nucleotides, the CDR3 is TGCGCCAGCAGCTACGGCTTTGAGGGTGAAGCTTTCTTT. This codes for CASSYGFEGEAFF.

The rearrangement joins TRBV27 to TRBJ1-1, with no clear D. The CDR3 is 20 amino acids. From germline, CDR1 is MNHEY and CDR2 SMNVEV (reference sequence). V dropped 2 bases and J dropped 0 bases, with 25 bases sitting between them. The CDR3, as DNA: TGTGCCAGCAGTTTAGGGCGGGTCGTGGAGGGCGGATGGGTGAACACTGAAGCTTTCTTT. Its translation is CASSLGRVVEGGWVNTEAFF.

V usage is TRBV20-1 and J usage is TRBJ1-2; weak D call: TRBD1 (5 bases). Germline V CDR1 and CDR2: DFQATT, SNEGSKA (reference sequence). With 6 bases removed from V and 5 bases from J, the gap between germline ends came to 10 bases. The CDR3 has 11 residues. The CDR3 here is CSAGESYGYTF. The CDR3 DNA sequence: TGCAGTGCGGGGGAGTCTTATGGCTACACCTTC.

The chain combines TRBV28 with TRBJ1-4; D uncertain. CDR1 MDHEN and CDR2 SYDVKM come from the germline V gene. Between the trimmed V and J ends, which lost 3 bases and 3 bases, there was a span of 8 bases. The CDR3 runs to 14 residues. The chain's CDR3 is CASSFWQSNEKLFF. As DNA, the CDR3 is TGTGCCAGCAGTTTTTGGCAGTCTAATGAAAAACTGTTTTTT.

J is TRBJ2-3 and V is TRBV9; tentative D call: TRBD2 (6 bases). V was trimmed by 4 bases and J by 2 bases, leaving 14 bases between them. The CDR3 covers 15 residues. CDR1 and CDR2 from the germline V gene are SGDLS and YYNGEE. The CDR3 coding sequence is TGTGCCAGCAGCTCCGGTGGCGGGGACACAGATACGCAGTATTTT. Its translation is CASSSGGGDTDTQYF.

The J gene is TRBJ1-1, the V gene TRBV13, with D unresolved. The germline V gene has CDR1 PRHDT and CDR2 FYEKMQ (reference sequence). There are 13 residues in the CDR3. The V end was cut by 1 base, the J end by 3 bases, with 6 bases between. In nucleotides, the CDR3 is TGTGCCAGCAGCTTAGTTCCGGACACTGAAGCTTTCTTT. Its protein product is CASSLVPDTEAFF.

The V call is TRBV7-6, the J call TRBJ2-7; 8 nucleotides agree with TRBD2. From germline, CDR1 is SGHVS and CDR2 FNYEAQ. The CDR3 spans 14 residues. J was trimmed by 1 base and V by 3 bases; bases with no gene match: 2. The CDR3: CASSFVAGSYEQYF. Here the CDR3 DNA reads TGTGCCAGCAGCTTTGTAGCGGGATCCTACGAGCAGTACTTC.

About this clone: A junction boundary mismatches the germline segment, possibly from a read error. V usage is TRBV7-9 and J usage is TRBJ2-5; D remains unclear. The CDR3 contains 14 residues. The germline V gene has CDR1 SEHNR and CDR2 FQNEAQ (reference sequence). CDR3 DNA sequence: TGTGCCAGCAACTTAGCTTCAAATCAAGAGACCCAGTACTTC. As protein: CASNLASNQETQYF.

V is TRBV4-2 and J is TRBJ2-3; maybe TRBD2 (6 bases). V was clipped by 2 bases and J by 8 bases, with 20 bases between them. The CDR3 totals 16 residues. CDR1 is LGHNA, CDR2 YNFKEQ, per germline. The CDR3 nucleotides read TGTGCCAGCAGCCAAACACCCGGATCGGACTATATTACGCAGTATTTT. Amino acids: CASSQTPGSDYITQYF.

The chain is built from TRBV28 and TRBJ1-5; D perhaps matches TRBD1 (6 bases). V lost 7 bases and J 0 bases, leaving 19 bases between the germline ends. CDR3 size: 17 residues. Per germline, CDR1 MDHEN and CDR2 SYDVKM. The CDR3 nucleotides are TGTGCCAGCACTTCGGACAGACTACCTTATAGCAATCAGCCCCAGCATTTT. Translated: CASTSDRLPYSNQPQHF.